Given below is one T cell receptor (beta chain) in context. Its antigen is as yet unknown. The method was immunoSEQ multiplex PCR; TCRdb's version includes in-frame clones alone and lacks a portion of them. The data contain more than 250,000 clones, more than 80% of them singletons. This record comes from a study of T cell responses to AZD1222 COVID-19 vaccine. Study-wide background: Timing groups of about 4 and about 12 weeks for second doses were pooled.

Findings and limits, study-wide: The donor cohort was predominantly white British with a female majority, and clonal diversity may have been underestimated.

The CDR3 is 11 amino acids. Germline V gene sequence: CDR1 SNHLY, CDR2 FYNNEI. The ends were cut back, 10 bases at V and 6 bases at J, with 13 bases in the middle. The sequencing used peripheral blood, collected on day 0 of AZD1222 vaccination. This clonotype originated in an adult in good health. The chain uses TRBV2 and TRBJ2-7; a weak D match, TRBD1 (6 bases). The CDR3 region has the DNA TGTGCCAACAAAAGGGGGTCCGAGCAGTACTTC. This encodes CANKRGSEQYF.